The next 7 T cell receptor beta chains were all read from a single sample in a study of siplizumab effects on memory and regulatory T cells. Clones were read by immunoSEQ multiplex PCR, and TCRdb kept only the in-frame ones, dropping some. The data contain 110,000 or so clones, about 92% of them seen just once; the ten biggest clones take up 0.65% to 0.9%. Sequencing was carried out using Tregs sorted from blood. The receptors come from a human donor in good health.

This clone appeared once. The V and J genes are TRBV4-2 and TRBJ2-3; 8 bases are shared with TRBD2. Germline assignment: CDR1 LGHNA and CDR2 YNFKEQ. This CDR3 is built from 17 residues. J lost 3 bases, V lost 0 bases, and 8 bases had no gene match. The CDR3 loop is CASSQEPPGLGTDTQYF. CDR3 bases: TGTGCCAGCAGCCAAGAACCCCCGGGACTAGGGACAGATACGCAGTATTTT.

The gene calls are TRBV6-1 and TRBJ1-5; maybe TRBD1 (6 bases). The CDR3 spans 16 residues. Germline-derived CDR1 and CDR2 are MNHNS and SASEGT. Trimming took 4 bases from V and 0 from J, leaving 13 bases between them. The DNA of the CDR3 is TGTGCCAGCAGTGTTATCGGGACAACTAGCAATCAGCCCCAGCATTTT. It specifies CASSVIGTTSNQPQHF.

The chain uses TRBV19 and TRBJ2-1; D ambiguous. CDR1 is LNHDA and CDR2 is SQIVND in the germline V gene (reference sequence). Trimming left V 5 bases short and J 2 bases short, with 13 bases between. This CDR3 region has 15 residues. The CDR3: CASSPARVAYNEQFF. The CDR3 DNA reads TGTGCCAGTAGTCCTGCCCGCGTCGCCTACAATGAGCAGTTCTTC.

In this sample, this clone turned up once. The V call is TRBV10-2, the J call TRBJ2-1; 9 bases agree with TRBD2. With 4 bases clipped from V and 3 bases from J, the junction kept 4 bases outside the gene matches. The length of the CDR3 is 15 residues. Germline V lookup: CDR1 WSHSY, CDR2 SAAADI. The CDR3 nucleotides read TGCGCCAGCAGTGTGGCTAGCGGGGTCTACAATGAGCAGTTCTTC. Its protein is CASSVASGVYNEQFF.

The rearrangement joins TRBV25-1 to TRBJ2-3, with TRBD2 identical over 7 bases. In germline, CDR1 is MGHDK, CDR2 SYGVNS. Trimming took 6 bases from V and 2 from J; bases not matched to a gene: 5. The CDR3 is 14 amino acids. CDR3 bases: TGTGCCAGCAGCCCTGCGGGAGCCACAGATACGCAGTATTTT. Its protein product is CASSPAGATDTQYF.

This chain joins TRBV5-6 and TRBJ2-3; D gene uncertain. CDR3 size: 17 residues. Germline V gene data show CDR1 as SGHDT and CDR2 as YYEEEE. V gave up 2 bases and J gave up 1 base, with 17 bases separating them. The CDR3 region is CASSLVRKRPGTDTQYF. Written as DNA, the CDR3 is TGTGCCAGCAGCTTAGTACGGAAGAGACCGGGCACAGATACGCAGTATTTT. Full variable domain (outside the CDR3, taken from reference TRBV5-6 and TRBJ2-3): DAGVTQSPTHLIKTRGQQVTLRCSPKSGHDTVSWYQQALGQGPQFIFQYYEEEERQRGNFPDRFSGHQFPNYSSELNVNALLLGDSALYLCASSLVRKRPGTDTQYFGPGTRLTVL.

In its sample, this clone was seen a few times. The chain recombines TRBV27 with TRBJ2-7, with TRBD1 identical over 7 bases. The CDR3 has 17 amino acids. Germline loops: CDR1 MNHEY, CDR2 SMNVEV (reference sequence). Losses at the gene ends were 4 bases for V and 3 bases for J; bases not matched to a gene: 15. Here the CDR3 reads CASSSALNRQGNYEQYF. The CDR3 bases are TGTGCCAGCAGTTCAGCGCTAAACCGACAGGGTAACTACGAGCAGTACTTC.